The source of this T cell receptor (beta chain) is a study of cytomegalovirus exposure and HLA in healthy donors (dated by TCRdb to about 2017). With regard to the full study: An earlier analysis of 587 of the donors reported about 260 Gb of sequence data and around 100 million unique TCR beta sequences obtained from around 170 million T cells. An early release that covered about 600 HLA-typed donors contained about 300 gigabases of sequencing data and tens of millions of unique TCR sequences. Of the 398 genotyped donors, 81% fell in the genetic ancestry cluster associated with self-reported Caucasian donors. The aim of the study was to test whether cataloging public T cell receptors could identify signatures of past pathogen exposure. Using immunosequencing, the study profiled T cell repertoires from about 650 subjects and related those repertoires to cytomegalovirus serostatus. A separate validation cohort of some 130 different subjects was used in addition to the roughly 670-subject first cohort. High-throughput TCR immunosequencing, statistical association of individual TCRs with disease status, and machine learning were combined to predict cytomegalovirus infection status. A later analysis re-analyzed previously published TCR beta repertoires from 650 to 800 donors and added high-resolution HLA genotyping to study TCR occurrence patterns. Rather than using new phenotypic data, the later analysis identified candidate immune exposures from TCR beta sequences and from how often those sequences occurred across donors. To decide whether each TCR beta V gene segment behaved as functional or pseudogenic, an earlier analysis of some 570 of the donors relied on high-throughput TCR beta sequencing. Donor age, sex, ethnicity and CMV serostatus were compiled alongside the repertoire data. Genome-wide SNP genotypes for about 65% of the 666 donors were used in a later genetic analysis, which treated that subset as a discovery cohort. Every repertoire in the discovery cohort had been generated on one and the same sequencing platform. Both class I and class II loci were covered by HLA typing, at four-digit resolution. Typing coverage varied by locus: roughly 620-640 donors for A, B, C, DRB1 and DQB1; approximately 500 for DQA1; about 590 for DPA1; about 450 for DPB1. Because of strong linkage in the cohort, five DR-DQ haplotypes were treated as single units for association and clustering. Among about 360 genotyped donors of the cohort, an average of approximately 240,000 unique TCR beta nucleotide sequences were sequenced per donor, 15% to 20% of them non-productive. Study-wide conclusions, independent of this receptor: The classifier was reported to diagnose cytomegalovirus status with high specificity and sensitivity in both the original cohort and the validation cohort. Most TCR sequences were seen in very few donors, while some public TCRs were found in many individuals. A further reported finding was that TCR beta sequences accurately predicted the HLA-A and HLA-B alleles for most subjects in the first cohort. CMV serostatus was the only immune exposure information available for the cohort. Because the 87-base-pair reads could not distinguish some IMGT-functional V segments, including TRBV6-2 and TRBV6-3, those segments were excluded. This cohort had only TCR beta chains sequenced, and the lack of alpha or paired-chain data limited which features could be detected. The authors suggested that the approach could potentially be generalized to other disease states and immunological phenotypes. The study gave a list of under 200 TCR beta chains associated with cytomegalovirus. A later analysis found that HLA-associated TCR beta chains were more clonally expanded and had lower generation probabilities than equally common non-associated chains. Specific HLA alleles were associated with 15,000 to 20,000 TCR beta sequences at a false discovery rate of 0.05 in a later analysis. A later analysis found that TCR association rates varied across HLA loci, with DRB1 alleles showing the most associated TCRs and HLA-C alleles the fewest. The sequencing pipeline was judged likely to have produced a cluster of highly shared sequence variants as a technical artifact. A later genetic analysis reported fewer N-insertions in productive TCRs among donors in an Asian-associated ancestry cluster than the roughly 640-donor mean. A later genetic analysis associated a missense DCLRE1C variant with V-gene and J-gene trimming of TCR beta chains, and an independent cohort replicated the association. In a later analysis, several top co-occurrence clusters were reported to appear linked to parvovirus B19, influenza, CMV and Epstein-Barr virus. Because counts were too low, 15 to 20 rarely observed V segments, including chromosome 9 orphons, were excluded from the earlier analysis of 587 of the donors. HLA typing was unavailable for some donors at each locus, so association tests used only the typed subset. When HLA alleles, especially DR and DQ, strongly co-occurred, TCR associations were difficult to assign to individual alleles. Correlated functional status among segregating V segments might be attributable to linkage disequilibrium, but an unknown experimental factor could not be ruled out. In vitro tests confirmed that a few of the cytomegalovirus-associated TCR beta chains recognize cytomegalovirus antigens. An earlier analysis of approximately 500 of the donors showed that most TCR beta V segments appeared in productive rearrangements either about 90% or about 30% of the time, which broadly matched IMGT annotations. Presence/absence analyses assumed roughly uniform sequencing depth across donors, an assumption that may not hold. According to a later analysis, most CMV-associated TCR beta chains appeared to be HLA-restricted, and the HLA associations seemed to be driven largely by CMV exposure.

The cohort was made up of hundreds of healthy bone marrow donors. At the time of sampling, every cohort member was nominally healthy, though immune exposures that went unrecorded were likely present. The donor tested CMV seronegative and was one of the 352 seronegative cohort members. A peripheral blood sample was collected from each donor, and TCR beta sequencing was performed on peripheral blood mononuclear cells. Genomic DNA extraction from the blood cell samples was performed with the Qiagen DNeasy Blood Extraction Kit. Trimming takes 4 bases from V and 4 bases from J, and the germline ends sit 15 bases apart. CDR1 SGHNT and CDR2 YYREEE were looked up in the germline V gene (reference sequence). There are 15 amino acids in the CDR3, from cysteine to phenylalanine inclusive. The read is trimmed to its CDR3 DNA, 45 bases read in frame from base 1. About this clone: Its cognate antigen has yet to be identified. The record has no base qualities; no much larger clone is one base away.

The library was made by the immunoSEQ multiplex PCR assay. For the multiplex PCR, a mixture combining 60 forward primers for TCR Vbeta segments and 13 reverse primers for TCR Jbeta segments was used. The CDR3 region of rearranged TCR beta genes was amplified from genomic DNA with a multiplex PCR assay. The Illumina HiSeq System was used to sequence the amplified TCR beta libraries as 87-base-pair reads. Per the original workflow: A later analysis counted 75 million to 100 million unique TCR beta chains across the approximately 700 repertoires, and some 11 million of these chains were shared by at least two donors. A nearest-neighbor algorithm error-corrected the raw reads and collapsed the reads into unique sequences, merging closely related sequences to remove PCR and sequencing errors. CDR3 sequences were aligned to IMGT reference sequences to assign V, D and J gene segments. For a sequence to be retained, at least a six-nucleotide match to both a V gene segment and a J gene segment was required. A rearrangement counted as productive if the CDR3 had no stop codons and remained in frame with V and J, and every other rearrangement counted as non-productive. CDR3 was defined according to IMGT convention as the region running from the second conserved V-encoded cysteine to the conserved J-encoded phenylalanine. The earlier analysis of about 590 of the donors excluded sequences that lacked an unambiguous match to a single V gene segment. In an earlier analysis of approximately 560 of the donors, a V segment was called functional when productive rearrangements were above 56.7%, and segregating when the standard deviation between donors exceeded 5%. To diagnose cytomegalovirus status from the catalog of TCR beta chain sequences, a statistical classification framework was built. In a later analysis, V and J genes were assigned by comparing TCR nucleotide sequences against IMGT/GENE-DB human TR gene sequences. The TCRdist pipeline was used in a later analysis to assign CDR3 sequences and most-parsimonious VDJ recombination scenarios. In a later analysis, each TCR beta chain was defined by its CDR3 amino acid sequence together with its V-gene family, and reads lacking a unique V-gene family were excluded. A later analysis removed over 500 highly shared, low-generation-probability nucleotide sequences to deal with suspected cross-contamination and a sequencing artifact. A later analysis calculated a clonal expansion index for each public chain from normalized within-repertoire ranks of inferred template counts. A later analysis computed generation probabilities with a VDJ recombination model fitted to out-of-frame rearrangements, and checked the results against IGoR. A later analysis scored TCR-TCR, TCR-HLA and TCR-CMV co-occurrence with hypergeometric tests, applying a repertoire-size bias correction to TCR pairs. False discovery rates were estimated in a later analysis by permuting HLA or CMV assignments 20 times. In a later analysis, co-occurring TCRs were grouped using DBSCAN, with TCRdist sequence similarity added in when clustering inside HLA-allele-positive subsets. For co-occurrence clustering, repertoires with fewer than 30,000 or more than 120,000 public chains were excluded, along with five or six repertoires with anomalous nucleotide sharing. This is the immuneACCESS table as TCRdb keeps it, with only in-frame sequences that have V and J called. A part of the clones is gone; compared with another copy, unresolved V genes explain less than half, and the rest is unexplained. That table furnishes V, J and clone size, whereas the DNA furnished D and trimming. The sample contains about 200,000 clones, around 90% of them found a single time. About 1.1% of the sample belongs to the ten largest clones.

The TCR was taken from a boy aged 2 to 10 in good health and CMV-seronegative. The source material was PBMCs. The rearranged chain carries TRBV5-4 and TRBJ1-3; the D gene identity is not certain. The bases read TGTGCCAGCAGCCTAAAAACGGGAATAGGAAACACCATATATTTT. Its product reads: CASSLKTGIGNTIYF.